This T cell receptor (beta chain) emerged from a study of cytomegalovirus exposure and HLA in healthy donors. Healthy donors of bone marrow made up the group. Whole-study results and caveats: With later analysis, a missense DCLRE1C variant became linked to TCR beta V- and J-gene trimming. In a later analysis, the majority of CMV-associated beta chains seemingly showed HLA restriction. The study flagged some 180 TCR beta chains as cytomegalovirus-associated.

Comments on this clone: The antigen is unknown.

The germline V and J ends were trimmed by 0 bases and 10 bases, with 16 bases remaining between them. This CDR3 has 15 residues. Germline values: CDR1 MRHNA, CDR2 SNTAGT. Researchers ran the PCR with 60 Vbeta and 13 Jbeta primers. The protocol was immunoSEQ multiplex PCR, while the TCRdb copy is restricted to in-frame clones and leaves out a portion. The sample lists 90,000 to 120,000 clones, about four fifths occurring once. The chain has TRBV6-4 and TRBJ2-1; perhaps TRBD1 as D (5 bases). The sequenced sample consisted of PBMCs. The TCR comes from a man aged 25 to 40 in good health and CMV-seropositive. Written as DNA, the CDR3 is TGTGCCAGCAGTGACTCGCCAGGGTCGGAGAACGAGCAGTTCTTC. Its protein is CASSDSPGSENEQFF.